This T cell receptor (beta chain) appears in the sequencing data of a study of CD8 T cells in Susac syndrome. This clonotype was detected only once. In germline, CDR1 is LGHNA, CDR2 YNFKEQ. The CDR3 is 15 residues long. V lost 1 base to trimming and J lost 3 bases, with 10 bases between them. Random hexamers primed reverse transcription of about 0.5 to 1 ug RNA. Each CDR3 protein is one row after TCRdb ran MiXCR on the immunoSEQ multiplex PCR reads. The repertoire holds approximately 180,000 distinct CDR3 sequences, around 94% seen once, with 0.099% in the top ten. The chain has TRBV4-2 and TRBJ2-1; D is uncertain. The sample consisted of CD4+ T cells from PBMCs. The TCR comes from a human donor with Susac syndrome. As DNA, the CDR3 is TGTGCCAGCAGCCAAGTAGAGGCGGTCTACAATGAGCAGTTCTTC. Translation: CASSQVEAVYNEQFF.